This entry lists 23 T cell receptor beta chains sequenced from one sample in a study of cytomegalovirus exposure and HLA in healthy donors. Use of 60 Vbeta and 13 Jbeta primers characterized the PCR. Produced via immunoSEQ multiplex PCR; TCRdb's table is partial and in-frame only. Among about 89,000 clones listed, approximately 79% were seen once. Sequencing was done on a sample of PBMCs. The receptors stem from a man under 40 in good health and CMV-seronegative.

This CDR3 is CASRSGTIYGYTF. In DNA form, the CDR3 reads TGTGCCAGCAGATCCGGGACTATCTATGGCTACACCTTC. The chain combines TRBV5-4 with TRBJ1-2; D is possibly TRBD1 (5 bases). Trimming pared 5 bases from V and 4 bases from J, leaving 12 bases between. The CDR3 contains 13 residues. The germline V gene encodes CDR1 SGHNT and CDR2 YYREEE (reference sequence).

The genes are TRBV4-1 and TRBJ1-2, with 10 positions matching TRBD1. This CDR3 contains 15 residues. Germline V gives CDR1 MGHRA, CDR2 YSYEKL. The V segment lost 5 bases and the J segment 3 bases; nucleotides outside the gene matches: 6. The CDR3 sequence: CASSAGQGIYYGYTF. The CDR3 nucleotides are TGCGCCAGCAGCGCGGGACAGGGGATTTACTATGGCTACACCTTC.

V is TRBV7-2 and J is TRBJ1-1, with D unclear. Germline V lookup: CDR1 SGHTA, CDR2 FQGNSA. V lost 0 bases and J 9 bases, leaving 14 bases between the germline ends. There are 14 residues in the CDR3. This chain's CDR3 is CASSLAFGEAKAFF. Here the CDR3 DNA reads TGTGCCAGCAGCTTAGCATTCGGGGAGGCAAAAGCTTTCTTT.

The chain carries TRBV7-2 and TRBJ2-6; D is uncertain. CDR3 length: 15 residues. CDR1 is SGHTA and CDR2 is FQGNSA in the germline V gene. V was shortened by 2 bases and J by 0 bases, with 5 bases between the two germline ends. CDR3 amino acids: CASSLKHSGANVLTF. The CDR3 coding sequence is TGTGCCAGCAGCTTAAAGCACTCTGGGGCCAACGTCCTGACTTTC.

This clone is a singleton in its sample. Other DNA sequences in the same sample also yield this CDR3. The V call is TRBV7-9, the J call TRBJ2-5; tentatively, D is TRBD2 (6 bases). The end of the DNA fits TRBJ2-7 better, so the J call may be wrong. The CDR3 is 14 residues long. Germline loops: CDR1 SEHNR, CDR2 FQNEAQ (reference sequence). In DNA form, the CDR3 reads TGTGCCAGCAGCTTAGTACTAGCTCCCTACGAGCAGTACTTC. Encoded protein: CASSLVLAPYEQYF.

This clone has more than one count but fewer than ten. CDR3 region: CASSAEGQKMNTEAFF. The CDR3 DNA reads as TGTGCCAGCAGCGCAGAGGGACAGAAAATGAACACTGAAGCTTTCTTT. The genes are TRBV9 and TRBJ1-1; 7 bases match TRBD1. Germline-derived CDR1 and CDR2 are SGDLS and YYNGEE. CDR3 length: 16 residues. Trimming removed 3 bases from V and 0 bases from J; junction bases left unmatched: 8.

This chain joins TRBV7-2 and TRBJ2-1; the D gene is possibly TRBD1 (5 bases). The CDR3 runs 14 residues. CDR1 and CDR2 (germline): SGHTA, FQGNSA. V dropped 1 base and J dropped 3 bases, with 7 bases sitting between them. The CDR3, as DNA: TGTGCCAGCAGCTTAGGACAGCACTACAATGAGCAGTTCTTC. Translation gives CASSLGQHYNEQFF.

The V call is TRBV7-9, the J call TRBJ1-5, with D perhaps matching TRBD1 (5 bases). V was pared by 5 bases and J by 3 bases, with 11 bases between. The CDR3 length is 14 residues. The germline V gene encodes CDR1 SEHNR and CDR2 FQNEAQ (reference sequence). The CDR3 bases are TGTGCCAGCAGCCAAGACAGCTACAATCAGCCCCAGCATTTT. It is translated as CASSQDSYNQPQHF. The variable domain in full, completed from reference TRBV7-9 and TRBJ1-5, reads DTGVSQNPRHKITKRGQNVTFRCDPISEHNRLYWYRQTLGQGPEFLTYFQNEAQLEKSRLLSDRFSAERPKGSFSTLEIQRTEQGDSAMYLCASSQDSYNQPQHFGDGTRLSIL.

The chain employs TRBV30 and TRBJ2-7; 9 bases are a match to TRBD2. This CDR3 is 15 amino acids long. V lost 4 bases to trimming and J lost 1 base; unmatched junction nucleotides: 8. Germline CDR1 GTSNPN, CDR2 SVGIG (reference sequence). The CDR3 sequence: CAWTHELAGSYEQYF. DNA of the CDR3: TGTGCCTGGACCCACGAGCTAGCGGGGTCCTACGAGCAGTACTTC. Looking up the rest from reference TRBV30 and TRBJ2-7 gives the full variable domain: SQTIHQWPATLVQPVGSPLSLECTVEGTSNPNLYWYRQAAGRGLQLLFYSVGIGQISSEVPQNLSASRPQDRQFILSSKKLLLSDSGFYLCAWTHELAGSYEQYFGPGTRLTVT.

This clone has just one count. The chain recombines TRBV16 with TRBJ1-2; 9 nucleotides agree with TRBD1. This CDR3 contains 12 residues. The germline CDR1 and CDR2 sequences are KGHSY and FQNENV. The V segment lost 4 bases and the J segment 6 bases; nucleotides outside the gene matches: 0. The CDR3 DNA follows: TGTGCCAGCAGCCGACAGGGGGATGGCTACACCTTC. Encoded protein: CASSRQGDGYTF. The entire variable domain, with the rest obtained from reference TRBV16 and TRBJ1-2, is as follows: GEEVAQTPKHLVRGEGQKAKLYCAPIKGHSYVFWYQQVLKNEFKFLISFQNENVFDETGMPKERFSAKCLPNSPCSLEIQATKLEDSAVYFCASSRQGDGYTFGSGTRLTVV.

Only one count was recorded for this clone. This sequence joins TRBV2 and TRBJ1-1, with 7 bases aligning to TRBD1. CDR1 and CDR2 from the germline V gene are SNHLY and FYNNEI. V trimming: 4 bases; J trimming: 1 base; junction bases outside the gene matches: 3. The CDR3 spans 14 residues. The CDR3 region has the DNA TGTGCCAGCAGTGGGGACAGCTGGAACACTGAAGCTTTCTTT. It yields the protein CASSGDSWNTEAFF.

The V gene is TRBV28, the J gene TRBJ1-1, with a possible D match to TRBD1 (6 bases). There are 13 residues in the CDR3. V dropped 6 bases and J dropped 8 bases, with 16 bases sitting between them. Germline lookup yields CDR1 MDHEN and CDR2 SYDVKM. CDR3 bases: TGTGCCAGCAGCTCACTAACAGGGTTGGAAGCTTTCTTT. Protein product: CASSSLTGLEAFF.

The genes are TRBV4-2 and TRBJ1-2; a weak D match, TRBD1 (6 bases). Germline V gives CDR1 LGHNA, CDR2 YNFKEQ. This CDR3 is 14 amino acids long. V dropped 1 base and J dropped 7 bases, with 13 bases sitting between them. DNA for the CDR3: TGTGCCAGCAGCCAAGTAGCAGGGGATAGTGGCTACACCTTC. Translation: CASSQVAGDSGYTF.

The chain recombines TRBV6-4 with TRBJ1-2; TRBD1 matches 7 bases. V lost 2 bases and J lost 7; bases outside the gene matches: 13. There are 16 residues in the CDR3. Per germline, CDR1 MRHNA and CDR2 SNTAGT. CDR3 DNA sequence: TGTGCCAGCAGTGACACAGACCGGGGGACAGCCTCTGGCTACACCTTC. The encoded protein is CASSDTDRGTASGYTF.

The chain employs TRBV2 and TRBJ1-1; 9 nucleotides align to TRBD1. CDR1 is SNHLY and CDR2 is FYNNEI in the germline V gene. V was pared by 6 bases and J by 9 bases, with 11 bases of the junction left unmatched. The CDR3 covers 14 residues. The chain's CDR3 is CASRSDRGSGKAFF. Here the CDR3 DNA reads TGTGCCAGCAGATCCGACAGGGGGAGCGGTAAAGCTTTCTTT.

This clone appeared once. This chain links TRBV6-6 with TRBJ1-1; D uncertain. V was trimmed by 7 bases and J by 1 base, leaving 4 bases between them. The length of the CDR3 is 11 residues. CDR1 MNHNY and CDR2 SVGAGI come from the germline V gene (reference sequence). CDR3 sequence: CASTRNTEAFF. CDR3 coding DNA: TGTGCCAGCACTCGGAACACTGAAGCTTTCTTT.

CDR3 DNA: TGTGCCAGCAGCTTAGGGCTAGTGAGTTCTGGGGCCAACGTCCTGACTTTC. This sequence encodes CASSLGLVSSGANVLTF. The chain carries TRBV7-6 and TRBJ2-6; D remains ambiguous. Germline V gives CDR1 SGHVS, CDR2 FNYEAQ. The V end was cut by 1 base, the J end by 1 base, with 11 bases between. This CDR3 is built from 17 residues.

The chain recombines TRBV5-1 with TRBJ2-7; D might be TRBD1 (5 bases). The V gene lost 1 base and the J gene lost 4 bases, with 15 bases spanning the gap. The CDR3 is 15 amino acids. In germline, CDR1 is SGHRS, CDR2 YFSETQ. This chain's CDR3 is CASSLIQGIDYEQYF. The CDR3 DNA is TGCGCCAGCAGCTTGATCCAGGGAATCGATTACGAGCAGTACTTC.

The genes are TRBV5-1 and TRBJ1-2, with 8 bases that match TRBD1. V gave up 0 bases and J gave up 2 bases; unmatched junction bases: 9. Germline V lookup: CDR1 SGHRS, CDR2 YFSETQ. This CDR3 spans 17 amino acids. This chain's CDR3 is CASSLDRSAGGNYGYTF. DNA for the CDR3: TGCGCCAGCAGCTTGGATCGTAGCGCAGGGGGCAACTATGGCTACACCTTC.

The chain carries TRBV19 and TRBJ1-2, with 10 bases that match TRBD1. The trim removed 8 bases at V and 1 base at J, leaving 1 base unmatched. Germline lookup yields CDR1 LNHDA and CDR2 SQIVND (reference sequence). The CDR3 extends over 13 amino acids. The CDR3 sequence is CASGQGVNYGYTF. CDR3 coding DNA: TGTGCCAGTGGACAGGGGGTTAACTATGGCTACACCTTC.

The chain recombines TRBV19 with TRBJ2-1; possible D gene TRBD2, 6 bases. Between the trimmed V and J ends, which lost 5 bases and 0 bases, there was a span of 17 bases. Germline loops: CDR1 LNHDA, CDR2 SQIVND (reference sequence). The CDR3 has 17 residues. The CDR3 nucleotides are TGTGCCAGTAGTTTCCGGAGGGCCAGAAGCTCCTACAATGAGCAGTTCTTC. It yields the protein CASSFRRARSSYNEQFF.

The CDR3 protein is CASSQADMPTSYEQYF. CDR3 coding DNA: TGCGCCAGCAGCCAGGCGGACATGCCAACCTCCTACGAGCAGTACTTC. The J gene is TRBJ2-7, the V gene TRBV4-1, with a possible D match to TRBD1 (5 bases). V shed 3 bases and J shed 0 bases, with 15 bases lying between them. Germline-derived CDR1 and CDR2 are MGHRA and YSYEKL. The CDR3 extends over 16 amino acids.

The chain links TRBV29-1 to TRBJ1-3, with unresolved D. Germline values: CDR1 SQVTM, CDR2 ANQGSEA. Trimming cost V 6 bases and J 0 bases, with 12 bases left between them. The CDR3 has 14 amino acids. The CDR3 is CSVSKQSSGNTIYF. The CDR3 coding sequence is TGCAGCGTCAGTAAACAAAGCTCTGGAAACACCATATATTTT.